This T cell receptor (beta chain) is from a study of PD-1 blockade in classical Hodgkin lymphoma. Time point noted: cycle 4 day 1 (C4D1), after six to seven weeks of nivolumab. With no exception, relapse followed autologous stem cell transplantation in all patients, and brentuximab vedotin exposure varied. As for this clone: Its antigen is still unknown.

Findings and limits, study-wide: Initiation of nivolumab under 1 year after ASCT led to exclusion of patients. When set against healthy donors, newly diagnosed patients were reported to show lower baseline TCR diversity. Complete responders started with a diversity level that resembled newly diagnosed patients at baseline. CD4+ TCR diversity climbed significantly by C4D1, unlike CD8+ TCR diversity.

Clones were sequenced by immunoSEQ multiplex PCR, and TCRdb holds only the in-frame ones, with some missing. This table holds 25,000 to 35,000 clones, about 70% found once. The TCR originated in a human donor with classical Hodgkin lymphoma. Material: peripheral blood mononuclear cells (PBMCs), obtained before the fourth cycle of nivolumab.

This CDR3 is CASSPLDRESDGYTF. In nucleotides, the CDR3 is TGTGCCAGCAGCCCCTTGGACAGGGAAAGTGATGGCTACACCTTC. V usage is TRBV4-2 and J usage is TRBJ1-2, with 8 bases fitting TRBD1. The CDR3 spans 15 residues. Germline lookup yields CDR1 LGHNA and CDR2 YNFKEQ. V shed 4 bases and J 6 bases; nucleotides not matched to a gene: 10.